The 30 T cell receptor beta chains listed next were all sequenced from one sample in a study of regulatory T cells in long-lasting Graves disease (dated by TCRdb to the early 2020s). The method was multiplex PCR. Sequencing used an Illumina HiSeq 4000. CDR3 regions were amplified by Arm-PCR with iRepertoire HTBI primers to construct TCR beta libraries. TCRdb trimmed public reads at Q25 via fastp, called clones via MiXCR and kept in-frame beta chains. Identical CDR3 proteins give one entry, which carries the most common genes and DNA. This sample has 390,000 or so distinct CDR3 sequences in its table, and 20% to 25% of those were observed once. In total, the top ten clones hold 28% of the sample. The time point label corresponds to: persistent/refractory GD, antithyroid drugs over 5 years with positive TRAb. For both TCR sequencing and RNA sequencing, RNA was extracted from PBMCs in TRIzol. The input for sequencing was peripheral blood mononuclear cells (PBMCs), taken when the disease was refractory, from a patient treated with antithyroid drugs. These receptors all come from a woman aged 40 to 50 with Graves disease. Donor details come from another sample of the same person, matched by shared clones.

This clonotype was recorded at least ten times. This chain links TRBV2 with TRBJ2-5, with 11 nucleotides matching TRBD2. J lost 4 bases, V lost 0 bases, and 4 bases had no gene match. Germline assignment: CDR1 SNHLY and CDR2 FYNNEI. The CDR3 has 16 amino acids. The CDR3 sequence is CASSEASGRARETQYF. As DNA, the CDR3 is TGTGCCAGCAGTGAAGCTAGCGGGAGGGCCAGAGAGACCCAGTACTTC. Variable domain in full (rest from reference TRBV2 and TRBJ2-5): EPEVTQTPSHQVTQMGQEVILRCVPISNHLYFYWYRQILGQKVEFLVSFYNNEISEKSEIFDDQFSVERPDGSNFTLKIRSTKLEDSAMYFCASSEASGRARETQYFGPGTRLLVL.

The DNA of the CDR3 is TGTGCCAGCAGTGAAGACCCATACGGTACGCAGCATTTT. Translation: CASSEDPYGTQHF. The rearrangement uses TRBV6-2 or TRBV6-3 and TRBJ2-3; D gene ambiguous. The last part of the DNA fits TRBJ1-5 better; the J call may be wrong. The CDR3 is made up of 13 amino acids. Germline CDR1 MNHEY, CDR2 SVGEGT.

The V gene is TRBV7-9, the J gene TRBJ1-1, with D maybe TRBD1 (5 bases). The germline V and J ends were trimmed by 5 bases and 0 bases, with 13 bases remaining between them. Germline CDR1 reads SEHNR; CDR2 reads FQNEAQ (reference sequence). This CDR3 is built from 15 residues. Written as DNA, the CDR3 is TGTGCCAGCAGCAAAACAGGATCAATGAACACTGAAGCTTTCTTT. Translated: CASSKTGSMNTEAFF.

The CDR3 sequence: CASSLWWDLDTQYF. The CDR3 DNA reads TGTGCCAGCAGTTTATGGTGGGACTTAGATACGCAGTATTTT. The chain is built from TRBV27 and TRBJ2-3, with D perhaps TRBD2 (6 bases). Germline lookup yields CDR1 MNHEY and CDR2 SMNVEV (reference sequence). The CDR3 contains 14 residues. Trimming left V 1 base short and J 5 bases short, with 10 bases between.

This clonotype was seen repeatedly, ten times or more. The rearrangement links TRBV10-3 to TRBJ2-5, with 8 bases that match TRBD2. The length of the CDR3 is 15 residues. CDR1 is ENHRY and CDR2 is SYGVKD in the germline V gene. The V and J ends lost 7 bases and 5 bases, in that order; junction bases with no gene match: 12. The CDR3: CAIKDSGTAKETQYF. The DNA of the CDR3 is TGTGCCATCAAAGATAGCGGGACTGCAAAGGAGACCCAGTACTTC.

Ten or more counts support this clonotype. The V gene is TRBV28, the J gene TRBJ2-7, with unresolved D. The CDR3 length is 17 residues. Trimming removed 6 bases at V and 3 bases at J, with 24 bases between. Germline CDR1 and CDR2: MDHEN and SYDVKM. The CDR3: CASSLSPWERANYEQYF. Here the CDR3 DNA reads TGTGCCAGCAGCCTATCTCCTTGGGAACGAGCCAACTACGAGCAGTACTTC.

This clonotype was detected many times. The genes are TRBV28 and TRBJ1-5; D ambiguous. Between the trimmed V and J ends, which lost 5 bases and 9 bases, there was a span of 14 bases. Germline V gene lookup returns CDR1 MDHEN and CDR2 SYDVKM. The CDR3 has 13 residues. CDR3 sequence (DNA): TGTGCCAGCAGTATCTCCCTTCGGCGGCCCCAGCATTTT. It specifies CASSISLRRPQHF. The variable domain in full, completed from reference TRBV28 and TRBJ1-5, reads DVKVTQSSRYLVKRTGEKVFLECVQDMDHENMFWYRQDPGLGLRLIYFSYDVKMKEKGDIPEGYSVSREKKERFSLILESASTNQTSMYLCASSISLRRPQHFGDGTRLSIL.

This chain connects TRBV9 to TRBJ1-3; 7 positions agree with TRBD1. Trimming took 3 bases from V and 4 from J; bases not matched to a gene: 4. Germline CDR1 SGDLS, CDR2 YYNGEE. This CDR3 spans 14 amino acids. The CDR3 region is CASSAGTEGNTIYF. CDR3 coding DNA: TGTGCCAGCAGCGCGGGGACAGAAGGAAACACCATATATTTT.

Written as DNA, the CDR3 is TGTGCCAGCAGTTTTGGGCTGGATACGCAGTATTTT. Translated, it gives CASSFGLDTQYF. The chain recombines TRBV28 with TRBJ2-3; D is unresolved. This CDR3 is 12 amino acids long. Germline V CDR1 and CDR2: MDHEN, SYDVKM. V was shortened by 3 bases and J by 6 bases, with 7 bases between the two germline ends. The whole variable domain, remainder taken from reference TRBV28 and TRBJ2-3, is DVKVTQSSRYLVKRTGEKVFLECVQDMDHENMFWYRQDPGLGLRLIYFSYDVKMKEKGDIPEGYSVSREKKERFSLILESASTNQTSMYLCASSFGLDTQYFGPGTRLTVL.

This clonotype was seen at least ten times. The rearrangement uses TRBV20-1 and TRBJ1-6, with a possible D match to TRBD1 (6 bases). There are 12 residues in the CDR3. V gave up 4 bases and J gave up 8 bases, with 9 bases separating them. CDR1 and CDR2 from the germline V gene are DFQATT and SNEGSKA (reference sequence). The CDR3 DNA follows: TGCAGTGCTAAACAGGGTTATTCACCCCTCCACTTT. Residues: CSAKQGYSPLHF.

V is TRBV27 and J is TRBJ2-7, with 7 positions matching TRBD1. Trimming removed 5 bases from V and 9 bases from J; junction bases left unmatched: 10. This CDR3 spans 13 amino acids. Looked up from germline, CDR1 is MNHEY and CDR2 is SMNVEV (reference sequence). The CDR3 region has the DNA TGTGCCAGCAGTCCACGGACAGGTCTCGGGCAGTACTTC. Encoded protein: CASSPRTGLGQYF.

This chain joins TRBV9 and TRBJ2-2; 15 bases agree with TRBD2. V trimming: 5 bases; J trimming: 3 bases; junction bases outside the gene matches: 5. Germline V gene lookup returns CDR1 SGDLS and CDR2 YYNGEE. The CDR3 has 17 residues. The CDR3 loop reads CASRGLAGGPDTGELFF. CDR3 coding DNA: TGTGCCAGCAGAGGACTAGCGGGAGGGCCAGACACCGGGGAGCTGTTTTTT. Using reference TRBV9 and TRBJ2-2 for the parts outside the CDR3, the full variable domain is DSGVTQTPKHLITATGQRVTLRCSPRSGDLSVYWYQQSLDQGLQFLIQYYNGEERAKGNILERFSAQQFPDLHSELNLSSLELGDSALYFCASRGLAGGPDTGELFFGEGSRLTVL.

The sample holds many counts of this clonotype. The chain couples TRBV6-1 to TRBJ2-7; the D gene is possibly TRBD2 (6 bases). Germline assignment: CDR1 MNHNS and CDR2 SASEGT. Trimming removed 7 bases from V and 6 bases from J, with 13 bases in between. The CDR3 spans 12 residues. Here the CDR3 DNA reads TGTGCCAGCACATCGACTAGGGGCGAGCAGTACTTC. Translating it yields CASTSTRGEQYF.

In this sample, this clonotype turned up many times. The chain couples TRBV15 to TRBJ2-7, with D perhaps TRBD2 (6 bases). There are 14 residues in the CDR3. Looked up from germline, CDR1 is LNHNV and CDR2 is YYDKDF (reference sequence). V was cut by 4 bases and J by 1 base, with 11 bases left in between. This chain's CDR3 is CATSNSGGSYEQYF. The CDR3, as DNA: TGTGCCACCAGCAATAGCGGAGGATCCTACGAGCAGTACTTC.

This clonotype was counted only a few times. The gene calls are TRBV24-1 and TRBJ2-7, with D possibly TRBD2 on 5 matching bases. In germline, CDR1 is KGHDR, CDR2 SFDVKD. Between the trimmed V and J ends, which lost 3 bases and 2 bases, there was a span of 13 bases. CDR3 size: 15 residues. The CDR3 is CATSDPRAVTYEQYF. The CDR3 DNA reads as TGTGCCACCAGTGATCCGAGGGCAGTCACCTACGAGCAGTACTTC.

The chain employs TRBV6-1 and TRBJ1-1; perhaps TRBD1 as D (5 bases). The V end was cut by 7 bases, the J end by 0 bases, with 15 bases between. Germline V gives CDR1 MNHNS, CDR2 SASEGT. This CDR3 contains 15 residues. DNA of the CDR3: TGTGCCAGCACTGATTCCAAGGGGATGAACACTGAAGCTTTCTTT. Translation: CASTDSKGMNTEAFF.

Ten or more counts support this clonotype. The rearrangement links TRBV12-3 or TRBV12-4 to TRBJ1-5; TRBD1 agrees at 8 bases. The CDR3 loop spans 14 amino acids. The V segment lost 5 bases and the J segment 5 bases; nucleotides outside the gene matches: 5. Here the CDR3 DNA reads TGTGCCAGCAGTGCTACAGGGGGTGATCAGCCCCAGCATTTT. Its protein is CASSATGGDQPQHF.

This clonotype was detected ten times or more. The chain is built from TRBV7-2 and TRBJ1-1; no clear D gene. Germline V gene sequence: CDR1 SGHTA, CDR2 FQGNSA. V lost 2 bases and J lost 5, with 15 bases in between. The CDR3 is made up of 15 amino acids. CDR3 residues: CASSLSNWGWTEAFF. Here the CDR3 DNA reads TGTGCCAGCAGCTTAAGTAACTGGGGTTGGACTGAAGCTTTCTTT.

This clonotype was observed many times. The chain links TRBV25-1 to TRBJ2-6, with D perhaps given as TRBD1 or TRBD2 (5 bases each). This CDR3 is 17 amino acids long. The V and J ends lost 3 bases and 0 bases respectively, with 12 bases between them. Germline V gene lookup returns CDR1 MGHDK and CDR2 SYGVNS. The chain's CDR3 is CASSDQGGTSGANVLTF. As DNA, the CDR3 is TGTGCCAGCAGTGATCAGGGTGGGACCTCTGGGGCCAACGTCCTGACTTTC.

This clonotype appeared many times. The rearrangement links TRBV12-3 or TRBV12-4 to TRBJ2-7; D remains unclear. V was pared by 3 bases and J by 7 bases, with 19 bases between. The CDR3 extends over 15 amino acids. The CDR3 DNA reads TGTGCCAGCAGTTTTTACTTGGTCACCCCATTAGAGCAGTACTTC. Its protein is CASSFYLVTPLEQYF.

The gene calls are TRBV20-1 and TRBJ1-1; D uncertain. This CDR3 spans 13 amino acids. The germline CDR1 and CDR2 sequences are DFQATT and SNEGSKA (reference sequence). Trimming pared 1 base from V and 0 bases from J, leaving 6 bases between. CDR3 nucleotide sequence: TGCAGTGCTAGAGTCACCGTGAACACTGAAGCTTTCTTT. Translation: CSARVTVNTEAFF.

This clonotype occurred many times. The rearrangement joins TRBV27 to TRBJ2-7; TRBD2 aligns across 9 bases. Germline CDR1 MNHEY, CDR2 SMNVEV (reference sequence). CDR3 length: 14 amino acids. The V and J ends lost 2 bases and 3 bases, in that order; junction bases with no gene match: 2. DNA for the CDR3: TGTGCCAGCAGTTTAAGCGGGAGGCACTACGAGCAGTACTTC. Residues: CASSLSGRHYEQYF.

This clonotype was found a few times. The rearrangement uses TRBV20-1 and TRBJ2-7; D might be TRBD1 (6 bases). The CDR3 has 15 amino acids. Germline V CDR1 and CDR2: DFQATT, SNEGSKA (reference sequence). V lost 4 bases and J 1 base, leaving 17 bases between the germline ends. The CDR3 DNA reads TGCAGTGCTAACCTGATCAGGGGCTATTCCTACGAGCAGTACTTC. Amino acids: CSANLIRGYSYEQYF.

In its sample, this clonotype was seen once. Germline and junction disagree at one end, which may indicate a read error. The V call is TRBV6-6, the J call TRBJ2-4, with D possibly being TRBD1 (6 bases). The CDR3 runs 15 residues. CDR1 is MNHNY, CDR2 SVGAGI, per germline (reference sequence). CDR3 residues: CAGSYSDRAKNIQYF. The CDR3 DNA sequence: TGTGCCGGCAGTTACTCGGACAGAGCCAAAAACATTCAGTACTTC.

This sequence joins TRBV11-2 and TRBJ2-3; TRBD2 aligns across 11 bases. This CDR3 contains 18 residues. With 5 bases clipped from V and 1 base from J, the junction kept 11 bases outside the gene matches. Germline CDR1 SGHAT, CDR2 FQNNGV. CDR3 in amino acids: CASSRPNPGLAGTDTQYF. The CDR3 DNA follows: TGTGCCAGCAGCCGCCCGAACCCGGGACTAGCGGGCACAGATACGCAGTATTTT.

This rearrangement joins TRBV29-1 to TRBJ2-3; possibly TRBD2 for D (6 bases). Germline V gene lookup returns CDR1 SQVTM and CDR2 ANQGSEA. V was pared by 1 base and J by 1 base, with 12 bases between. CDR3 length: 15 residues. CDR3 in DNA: TGCAGCGTTGAAGGCACTAGCAGGGGCACAGATACGCAGTATTTT. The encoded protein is CSVEGTSRGTDTQYF.

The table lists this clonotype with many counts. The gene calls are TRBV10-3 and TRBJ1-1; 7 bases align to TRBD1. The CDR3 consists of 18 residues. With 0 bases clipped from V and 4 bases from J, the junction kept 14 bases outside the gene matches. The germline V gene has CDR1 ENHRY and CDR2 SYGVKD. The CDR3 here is CAISESGRDRTFLTEAFF. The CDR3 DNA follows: TGTGCCATCAGTGAGTCGGGGAGGGACAGAACTTTCCTCACTGAAGCTTTCTTT.

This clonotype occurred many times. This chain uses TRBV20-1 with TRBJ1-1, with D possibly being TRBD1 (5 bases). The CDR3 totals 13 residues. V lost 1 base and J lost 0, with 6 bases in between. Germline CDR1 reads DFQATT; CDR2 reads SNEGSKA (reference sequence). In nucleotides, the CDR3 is TGCAGTGCTAGAGGGGGGGTGAACACTGAAGCTTTCTTT. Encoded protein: CSARGGVNTEAFF.

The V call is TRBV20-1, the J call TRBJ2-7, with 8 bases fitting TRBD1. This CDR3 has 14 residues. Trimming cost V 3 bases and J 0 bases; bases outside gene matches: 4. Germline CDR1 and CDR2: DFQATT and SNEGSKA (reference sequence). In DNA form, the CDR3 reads TGCAGTGCTAGGGACAGGGATAGCTCCTACGAGCAGTACTTC. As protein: CSARDRDSSYEQYF.

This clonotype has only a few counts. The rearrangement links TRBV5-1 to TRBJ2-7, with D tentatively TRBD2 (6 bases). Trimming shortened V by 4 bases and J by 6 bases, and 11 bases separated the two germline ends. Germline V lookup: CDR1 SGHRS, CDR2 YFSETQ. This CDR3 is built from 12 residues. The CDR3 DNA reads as TGCGCCAGCAGCGTCGGACTACGCGAGCAGTACTTC. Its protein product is CASSVGLREQYF.